This TCR beta chain was recorded in a study of T cell changes during pregnancy in multiple sclerosis. The method was immunoSEQ multiplex PCR; TCRdb's version includes in-frame clones alone and lacks a portion of them. Altogether 45,000 to 55,000 clones are present, roughly 89% being singletons, with the ten largest covering less than 2%. The length of the CDR3 is 15 residues. Germline V gives CDR1 SGDLS, CDR2 YYNGEE. Losses at the gene ends were 7 bases for V and 10 bases for J; bases not matched to a gene: 16. Here the sequenced sample was peripheral blood, taken in the first trimester of pregnancy. This sequence originates from a female donor with multiple sclerosis, enrolled in a pregnancy study. The V call is TRBV9, the J call TRBJ2-1; 8 nucleotides match TRBD2. The DNA for the CDR3 is TGTGCCAGCCGTCGGACGGGGGGGGCGGTAGGAGAGCAGTTCTTC. Protein: CASRRTGGAVGEQFF.